The 30 T cell receptor beta chains given below trace back to one sample, sequenced in a study of blood T cell repertoires in COVID-19. Assay: immunoSEQ multiplex PCR; the TCRdb copy retains only in-frame clones and omits some. This table holds around 31,000 clones, approximately 88% found once. The specimen was peripheral blood. All receptors derive from a woman in her thirties or forties with active or convalescent COVID-19.

The chain couples TRBV7-9 to TRBJ1-3; tentative D call: TRBD1 (6 bases). The germline gives CDR1 SEHNR, CDR2 FQNEAQ (reference sequence). The CDR3 totals 15 residues. The V gene lost 5 bases and the J gene lost 2 bases, with 13 bases spanning the gap. CDR3 sequence reads: CASSVEGGTGNTIYF. Written as DNA, the CDR3 is TGTGCCAGCAGCGTCGAAGGGGGAACTGGAAACACCATATATTTT.

The sample holds one count of this clone. The chain uses TRBV7-2 and TRBJ2-5, with 10 bases fitting TRBD1. V trimming: 5 bases; J trimming: 5 bases; junction bases outside the gene matches: 8. Germline CDR1 reads SGHTA; CDR2 reads FQGNSA. This CDR3 is built from 15 residues. The CDR3 here is CASSPDRGLTETQYF. CDR3 in DNA: TGTGCCAGCAGCCCCGACAGGGGGCTAACTGAGACCCAGTACTTC.

This clone came up once. The gene calls are TRBV11-3 and TRBJ2-1; tentative D call: TRBD2 (5 bases). The CDR3 contains 13 residues. V dropped 3 bases and J dropped 3 bases, with 6 bases sitting between them. Germline V gene data show CDR1 as SGHNT and CDR2 as YENEEA. CDR3 coding DNA: TGTGCCAGCAGCTTCCGGGACTACAATGAGCAGTTCTTC. Its translation: CASSFRDYNEQFF.

This rearrangement joins TRBV7-8 to TRBJ1-1; TRBD1 matches at 9 bases. Trimming cost V 5 bases and J 0 bases; bases outside gene matches: 10. There are 17 residues in the CDR3. Germline V lookup: CDR1 SGHVS, CDR2 FQNEAQ. CDR3 in amino acids: CASSLGQGTRMNTEAFF. The CDR3 DNA follows: TGTGCCAGCAGCCTAGGACAGGGGACGAGGATGAACACTGAAGCTTTCTTT.

This chain links TRBV2 with TRBJ2-3; D unclear. CDR3 size: 12 residues. Germline V lookup: CDR1 SNHLY, CDR2 FYNNEI. The V end lost 4 bases, the J end lost 4 bases, and 6 bases lay between the germline ends. Written as DNA, the CDR3 is TGTGCCAGCAGTGTGGCGGCAGATACGCAGTATTTT. This translates into CASSVAADTQYF.

J is TRBJ2-3 and V is TRBV7-6, with D possibly TRBD2 on 5 matching bases. Trimming removed 1 base from V and 7 bases from J, with 12 bases in between. Germline-derived CDR1 and CDR2 are SGHVS and FNYEAQ. The CDR3 length is 14 residues. The CDR3 sequence: CASSLDPGRYTQYF. The CDR3 DNA is TGTGCCAGCAGCTTAGACCCGGGAAGGTATACGCAGTATTTT.

This chain uses TRBV10-3 with TRBJ2-3; D is perhaps TRBD2 (5 bases). V was pared by 0 bases and J by 4 bases, with 17 bases between. The CDR3 loop spans 17 amino acids. Germline V gives CDR1 ENHRY, CDR2 SYGVKD. CDR3 DNA: TGTGCCATCAGTGAGTCGACCCTAGCCCCCAGATCAGATACGCAGTATTTT. Translating it yields CAISESTLAPRSDTQYF.

The sample holds a few counts of this clone. The chain carries TRBV6-5 and TRBJ2-2; 8 nucleotides agree with TRBD2. CDR3 length: 15 residues. V shed 8 bases and J 7 bases; nucleotides not matched to a gene: 12. Germline-derived CDR1 and CDR2 are MNHEY and SVGAGI. CDR3 region: CASSRGREVNGELFF. In nucleotides, the CDR3 is TGTGCCAGCTCGCGGGGGCGGGAGGTTAACGGGGAGCTGTTTTTT.

The chain has TRBV5-1 and TRBJ1-6, with 8 bases that match TRBD1. Germline CDR1 is SGHRS and CDR2 is YFSETQ. CDR3 length: 19 amino acids. V gave up 0 bases and J gave up 6 bases; unmatched junction bases: 14. CDR3 residues: CASSLEGRGLRVGNSPLHF. For the CDR3, the DNA is TGCGCCAGCAGCTTGGAGGGCAGGGGGCTCCGCGTCGGTAATTCACCCCTCCACTTT.

This chain joins TRBV27 and TRBJ2-7; the D gene is possibly TRBD1 (6 bases). Germline V gives CDR1 MNHEY, CDR2 SMNVEV (reference sequence). The germline V and J ends were trimmed by 7 bases and 7 bases, with 23 bases remaining between them. The CDR3 has 15 residues. The CDR3 region is CASNKGGVRSGEQYF. CDR3 DNA sequence: TGTGCCAGCAACAAAGGGGGAGTAAGATCGGGGGAGCAGTACTTC.

The chain couples TRBV6-4 to TRBJ2-3; tentatively, D is TRBD2 (6 bases). The CDR3 has 14 residues. Germline values: CDR1 MRHNA, CDR2 SNTAGT. V lost 3 bases and J 0 bases, leaving 7 bases between the germline ends. In nucleotides, the CDR3 is TGTGCCAGCAGTGAGCTAGCGAGCACAGATACGCAGTATTTT. Residues: CASSELASTDTQYF.

CDR3 sequence: CASSLAAGGNQPQHF. CDR3 nucleotides: TGTGCCAGCAGCTTAGCGGCAGGGGGTAATCAGCCCCAGCATTTT. The V gene is TRBV7-2, the J gene TRBJ1-5, with 7 bases aligning to TRBD1. This CDR3 region has 15 residues. The germline gives CDR1 SGHTA, CDR2 FQGNSA. The trim removed 0 bases at V and 4 bases at J, leaving 3 bases unmatched. Complete variable domain (other parts from reference TRBV7-2 and TRBJ1-5): GAGVSQSPSNKVTEKGKDVELRCDPISGHTALYWYRQSLGQGLEFLIYFQGNSAPDKSGLPSDRFSAERTGGSVSTLTIQRTQQEDSAVYLCASSLAAGGNQPQHFGDGTRLSIL.

This chain joins TRBV9 and TRBJ1-5; the D gene is possibly TRBD1 (6 bases). This CDR3 comprises 14 residues. Germline-derived CDR1 and CDR2 are SGDLS and YYNGEE. The V end was cut by 4 bases, the J end by 3 bases, with 11 bases between. CDR3 amino acids: CASSFGQTNQPQHF. In DNA, the CDR3 is TGTGCCAGCAGCTTCGGACAGACCAATCAGCCCCAGCATTTT. The full variable domain, in which reference TRBV9 and TRBJ1-5 provide the parts outside the CDR3, is DSGVTQTPKHLITATGQRVTLRCSPRSGDLSVYWYQQSLDQGLQFLIQYYNGEERAKGNILERFSAQQFPDLHSELNLSSLELGDSALYFCASSFGQTNQPQHFGDGTRLSIL.

This clone was recorded only once. The J gene is TRBJ1-2, the V gene TRBV4-1, with TRBD1 matching over 8 bases. This CDR3 is built from 14 residues. Losses at the gene ends were 3 bases for V and 7 bases for J; bases not matched to a gene: 7. Germline V gene data show CDR1 as MGHRA and CDR2 as YSYEKL. The CDR3 here is CASSHDQGAFGYTF. The CDR3 nucleotides read TGCGCCAGCAGCCATGACCAGGGGGCTTTTGGCTACACCTTC.

This chain uses TRBV11-1 with TRBJ1-1; a possible D gene is TRBD1 (6 bases). The CDR3 runs 14 residues. Germline V CDR1 and CDR2: SGHAT, FQDESV (reference sequence). V was cut by 7 bases and J by 5 bases, with 17 bases left in between. Here the CDR3 reads CASNKRAGDTEAFF. CDR3 DNA sequence: TGTGCCAGCAATAAGAGGGCAGGGGATACTGAAGCTTTCTTT.

The V gene is TRBV11-3, the J gene TRBJ1-6; a weak D match, TRBD1 (5 bases). The germline CDR1 and CDR2 sequences are SGHNT and YENEEA. The CDR3 runs 16 residues. Trimming took off 5 bases at V and 7 bases at J, with 18 bases between the two ends. CDR3 region: CASSPQVGGGNSPLHF. The CDR3 nucleotides read TGTGCCAGCAGCCCCCAGGTCGGGGGTGGAAATTCACCCCTCCACTTT.

The chain joins TRBV28 to TRBJ2-5, with D perhaps matching TRBD1 (5 bases). The CDR3 is made up of 15 amino acids. V was shortened by 5 bases and J by 7 bases, with 20 bases between the two germline ends. Germline assignment: CDR1 MDHEN and CDR2 SYDVKM. This CDR3 reads CASSARTPRSGTQYF. CDR3 DNA: TGTGCCAGCAGTGCGCGGACACCCCGATCGGGGACCCAGTACTTC.

The genes are TRBV6-5 and TRBJ2-1; 7 nucleotides agree with TRBD2. The V gene's germline CDR1 is MNHEY and CDR2 SVGAGI. This CDR3 spans 13 amino acids. Trimming at V came to 7 bases and at J to 4 bases, leaving 4 bases not matched to a gene. CDR3: CASIRRGYNEQFF. The CDR3 coding sequence is TGTGCCAGCATAAGGCGGGGGTACAATGAGCAGTTCTTC.

The rearrangement joins TRBV7-3 to TRBJ1-2; 9 bases agree with TRBD1. Per the germline V gene, CDR1 is SGHTA and CDR2 is FQGTGA. The ends lost 1 base at V and 1 base at J; junction bases unmatched: 7. The CDR3 spans 17 residues. CDR3 in DNA: TGTGCCAGCAGCTTAATGGCCGCGGGACAGGGTAACTATGGCTACACCTTC. Residues: CASSLMAAGQGNYGYTF.

The rearrangement links TRBV7-9 to TRBJ2-7; 10 bases fit TRBD2. Per the germline V gene, CDR1 is SEHNR and CDR2 is FQNEAQ (reference sequence). The length of the CDR3 is 15 residues. The V gene end was trimmed by 0 bases and the J gene end by 7 bases; junction bases not matched to a gene: 6. The CDR3 DNA sequence: TGTGCCAGCAGCTTAGCGCAGCGGGAGGGCGAAGAGCAGTACTTC. Amino acid sequence: CASSLAQREGEEQYF.

The gene calls are TRBV5-6 and TRBJ1-2; D unclear. This CDR3 region has 14 residues. Trimming took off 6 bases at V and 1 base at J, with 13 bases between the two ends. Looked up from germline, CDR1 is SGHDT and CDR2 is YYEEEE. The CDR3 DNA sequence: TGTGCCAGCAAACCCCCACCAGATAACTATGGCTACACCTTC. The encoded protein is CASKPPPDNYGYTF. Full variable domain (rest looked up from reference TRBV5-6 and TRBJ1-2): DAGVTQSPTHLIKTRGQQVTLRCSPKSGHDTVSWYQQALGQGPQFIFQYYEEEERQRGNFPDRFSGHQFPNYSSELNVNALLLGDSALYLCASKPPPDNYGYTFGSGTRLTVV.

V and J are TRBV11-2 and TRBJ2-7; the match to TRBD1 covers 9 bases. The CDR3 is 14 residues long. The germline V gene encodes CDR1 SGHAT and CDR2 FQNNGV. V was pared by 6 bases and J by 6 bases, with 9 bases of the junction left unmatched. CDR3: CASSFGGTGSEQYF. DNA of the CDR3: TGTGCCAGCAGTTTTGGAGGGACAGGGAGCGAGCAGTACTTC.

J is TRBJ1-4 and V is TRBV12-3 or TRBV12-4; 7 nucleotides match TRBD1. V trimming: 6 bases; J trimming: 8 bases; junction bases outside the gene matches: 6. The CDR3 is 13 residues long. The CDR3 coding sequence is TGTGCCAGCAGACATCCAGGGGGGGAAAAACTGTTTTTT. It yields the protein CASRHPGGEKLFF.

The chain has TRBV30 and TRBJ2-6; D remains ambiguous. The ends were cut back, 8 bases at V and 9 bases at J, with 2 bases in the middle. The CDR3 length is 8 residues. From germline, CDR1 is GTSNPN and CDR2 SVGIG (reference sequence). The CDR3, as DNA: TGTGCCCTCAACGTCCTGACTTTC. Amino acids: CALNVLTF.

Here the CDR3 reads CASSVEPGQGLIGTEAFF. The CDR3 DNA reads as TGTGCCAGCAGCGTAGAGCCGGGACAGGGGTTGATAGGCACTGAAGCTTTCTTT. The chain uses TRBV9 and TRBJ1-1; 10 bases line up with TRBD1. The CDR3 is made up of 18 amino acids. The germline gives CDR1 SGDLS, CDR2 YYNGEE. The V gene end was trimmed by 0 bases and the J gene end by 4 bases; junction bases not matched to a gene: 12.

V and J are TRBV30 and TRBJ1-4; TRBD1 matches 7 bases. CDR1 is GTSNPN, CDR2 SVGIG, per germline (reference sequence). The CDR3 sequence is 15 residues long. Unmatched junction bases numbered 15, after V lost 7 bases and J lost 7 bases. In nucleotides, the CDR3 is TGTGCCTTTTCGGGACAGCCAAAGGGGAGTGAAAAACTGTTTTTT. This encodes CAFSGQPKGSEKLFF.

The chain joins TRBV5-1 to TRBJ2-5; tentative D call: TRBD2 (6 bases). V was shortened by 2 bases and J by 4 bases, with 15 bases between the two germline ends. Germline values: CDR1 SGHRS, CDR2 YFSETQ. CDR3 length equals 15 residues. This CDR3 reads CASSFGGVTRETQYF. The CDR3 DNA sequence: TGCGCCAGCAGCTTTGGCGGGGTGACGCGAGAGACCCAGTACTTC.

This clone was seen just once. This chain uses TRBV3-1 (or the pseudogene TRBV3-2) with TRBJ1-5; D is possibly TRBD1 (5 bases). This CDR3 region has 13 residues. Trimming left V 3 bases short and J 4 bases short, with 7 bases between. The V gene's germline CDR1 is LGHDT and CDR2 YNNKEL (reference sequence). Here the CDR3 DNA reads TGTGCCAGCAGCCAGGGGCGAAATCAGCCCCAGCATTTT. Encoded protein: CASSQGRNQPQHF.

The genes are TRBV6-2 or TRBV6-3 and TRBJ2-7; perhaps TRBD2 as D (6 bases). V was trimmed by 0 bases and J by 2 bases, leaving 11 bases between them. This CDR3 spans 15 amino acids. The germline CDR1 and CDR2 sequences are MNHEY and SVGEGT. In nucleotides, the CDR3 is TGTGCCAGCAGTTACTCGGGGGGAAAAACCTACGAGCAGTACTTC. Its translation: CASSYSGGKTYEQYF.

The rearrangement uses TRBV19 and TRBJ1-1; no definite D call. V was trimmed by 1 base and J by 1 base, leaving 7 bases between them. This CDR3 region has 14 residues. Germline V CDR1 and CDR2: LNHDA, SQIVND (reference sequence). CDR3 sequence (DNA): TGTGCCAGTAGTATAGGAGGGCCGAACACTGAAGCTTTCTTT. Protein product: CASSIGGPNTEAFF.